The T cell receptor (beta chain) under discussion was sequenced for a study of shared clonotypes between healthy human individuals. Study at large: Three CD4 naive, three CD4 memory, two CD8 naive and one CD8 memory plate were used per donor. Notes on the study in general: Shared across four donors were around 5% of the naive CD4 clonotypes. Deeper or shallower sequencing was expected to change how clonotypes are shared among donors.

This table comes from immunoSEQ multiplex PCR, and its TCRdb copy is limited to in-frame clones, with some not included. Here the sample spans more than 2 million clones, approximately 94% being singletons. Regarding this clone: As yet, its antigen is unknown.

The V end lost 2 bases, the J end lost 0 bases, and 10 bases lay between the germline ends. Germline V lookup: CDR1 ENHRY, CDR2 SYGVKD. The CDR3 runs 15 residues. V and J are TRBV10-3 and TRBJ2-5; the D is unclear. This receptor was taken from a man between 18 and 29 years old in good health. Source material: naive CD4+ T cells sorted from blood. As to subset: CD45RA+ positively selected. CDR3 amino acids: CAISEGWTYQETQYF. CDR3 DNA sequence: TGTGCCATCAGTGAGGGTTGGACGTACCAAGAGACCCAGTACTTC.